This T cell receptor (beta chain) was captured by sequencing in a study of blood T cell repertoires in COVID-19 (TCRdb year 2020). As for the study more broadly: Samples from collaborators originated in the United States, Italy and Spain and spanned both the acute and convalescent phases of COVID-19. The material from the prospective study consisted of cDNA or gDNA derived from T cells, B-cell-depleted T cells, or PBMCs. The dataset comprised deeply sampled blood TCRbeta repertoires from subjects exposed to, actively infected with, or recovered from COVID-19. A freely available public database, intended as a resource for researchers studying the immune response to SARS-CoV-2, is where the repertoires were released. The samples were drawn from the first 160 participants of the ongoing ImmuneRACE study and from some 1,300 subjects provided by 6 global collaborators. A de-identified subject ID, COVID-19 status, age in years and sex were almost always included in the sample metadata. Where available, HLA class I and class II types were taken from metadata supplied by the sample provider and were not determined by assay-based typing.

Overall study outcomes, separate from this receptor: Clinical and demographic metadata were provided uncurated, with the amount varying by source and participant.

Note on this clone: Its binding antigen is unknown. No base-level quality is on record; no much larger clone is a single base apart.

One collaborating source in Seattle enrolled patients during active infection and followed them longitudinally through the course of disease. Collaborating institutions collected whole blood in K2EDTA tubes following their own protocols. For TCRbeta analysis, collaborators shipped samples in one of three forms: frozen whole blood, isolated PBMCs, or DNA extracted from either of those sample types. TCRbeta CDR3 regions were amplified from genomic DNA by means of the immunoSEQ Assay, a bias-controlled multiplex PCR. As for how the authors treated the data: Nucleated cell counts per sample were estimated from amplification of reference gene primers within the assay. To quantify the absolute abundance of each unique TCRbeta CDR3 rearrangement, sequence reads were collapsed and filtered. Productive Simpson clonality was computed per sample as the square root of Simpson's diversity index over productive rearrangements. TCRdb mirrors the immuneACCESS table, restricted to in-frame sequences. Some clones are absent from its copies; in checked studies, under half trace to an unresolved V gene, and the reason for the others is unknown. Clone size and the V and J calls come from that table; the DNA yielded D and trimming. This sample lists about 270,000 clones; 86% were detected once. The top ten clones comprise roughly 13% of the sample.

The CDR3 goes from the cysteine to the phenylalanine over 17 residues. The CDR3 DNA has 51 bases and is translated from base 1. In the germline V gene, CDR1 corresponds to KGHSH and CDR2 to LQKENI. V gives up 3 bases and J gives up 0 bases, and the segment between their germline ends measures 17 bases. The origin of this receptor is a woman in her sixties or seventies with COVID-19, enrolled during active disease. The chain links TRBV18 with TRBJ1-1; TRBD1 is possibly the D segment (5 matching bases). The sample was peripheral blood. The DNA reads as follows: TGTGCCAGCTCACCCCTTCTACAGGTTCCGATGAACACTGAAGCTTTCTTT. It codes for CASSPLLQVPMNTEAFF. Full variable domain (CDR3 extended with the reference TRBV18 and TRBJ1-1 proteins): NAGVMQNPRHLVRRRGQEARLRCSPMKGHSHVYWYRQLPEEGLKFMVYLQKENIIDESGMPKERFSAEFPKEGPSILRIQQVVRGDSAAYFCASSPLLQVPMNTEAFFGQGTRLTVV.